The entry below gives a single TCR beta chain sequence along with its context. The data stem from a study of radiotherapy plus CTLA-4 blockade in lung cancer. The method was immunoSEQ multiplex PCR; TCRdb's version includes in-frame clones alone and lacks a portion of them. The data show tens of thousands of clones, roughly four fifths seen once. The sequence came from a human donor with non-small cell lung cancer whose response to radiotherapy plus ipilimumab could not be evaluated. The source was peripheral blood, collected from a patient treated with radiotherapy plus ipilimumab.

The DNA for the CDR3 is TGCGCCAGCAGCCAAGATCGGTACCCAGGGTTCGGGGAGCTGTTTTTT. It codes for CASSQDRYPGFGELFF. V and J are TRBV4-3 and TRBJ2-2; a possible D gene is TRBD1 (5 bases). Per the germline V gene, CDR1 is LGHNA and CDR2 is YSLEER. This CDR3 comprises 16 residues. Trimming pared 0 bases from V and 7 bases from J, leaving 15 bases between.